This TCR beta chain stems from a study of human T cells and chemical hapten exposure. At the level of the study: Diphenylcyclopropenone, dosed weekly to the scalp, was given to patients throughout the approximately 25-week study. Patches with 0.01% DPC went on the upper back, and the tests were read at 6 days.

Study conclusions and caveats: A positive correlation with patch test score was found for PT1 expanded TCR counts.

V lost 5 bases to trimming and J lost 2 bases, with 15 bases between them. The CDR3 is 16 amino acids. Germline values: CDR1 SNHLY, CDR2 FYNNEI. TCRdb used MiXCR to reprocess the RACE reads, holding one entry per CDR3 protein. The data hold about 120,000 distinct CDR3 sequences, with approximately 13% observed a single time. Time point indicated: pre-sensitization, week 0. Documented treatment: therapeutic diphenylcyclopropenone sensitization with weekly scalp DPC. A note on this clonotype: The antigen remains undetermined.

The receptor comes from a woman in her late teens or twenties with alopecia areata. Some clones in this sample may be carry-over from other donors' samples. The input for sequencing was whole blood, taken in connection with sensitization to the hapten diphenylcyclopropenone (DPC). This chain connects TRBV2 to TRBJ2-2; no clear D. CDR3 in DNA: TGTGCCAGCAGTCGCCCCATGGGGTTAAACACCGGGGAGCTGTTTTTT. Translating it yields CASSRPMGLNTGELFF.